The rows below give T cell receptor beta chains drawn from one sample of a study of blood T cell dynamics during melanoma immunotherapy. Sequencing was performed with immunoSEQ multiplex PCR; in TCRdb, only in-frame clones are kept and a portion is missing. The sample yields under 8,500 clones, 75% to 90% seen once. The sample here was blood, taken from a patient treated with checkpoint blockade. The source of these receptors is a human donor with melanoma. The CDR3 runs from the conserved cysteine through the conserved F or W. A D gene is named only where the DNA matches it firmly. Size is stated for part of the rows, as once, few or many counts, or as a class when the clone is expanded.

TRBJ2-7 | NA | NA | TRBV5-1 | TGCGCCAGCAGCTTGACCTACGGACGGTCCTACGAGCAGTACTTC | CASSLTYGRSYEQYF
TRBJ1-1 | NA | NA | TRBV7-3 | TGTGCCTCCGCGGGGGGCGGTGAAGCTTTCTTT | CASAGGGEAFF
TRBJ2-1 | NA | TRBD1 | TRBV19 | TGTGCCAGTAGTATAGAGGGGGCAGGGGGAATCGACAATGAGCAGTTCTTC | CASSIEGAGGIDNEQFF
TRBJ2-7 | NA | TRBD2 | TRBV29-1 | TGCAGCGTGACTAGCGGGTACTCCTACGAGCAGTACTTC | CSVTSGYSYEQYF
TRBJ2-7 | NA | NA | TRBV27 | TGTGCCAGCAGGTCCATCGGTACCTACGAGCAGTACTTC | CASRSIGTYEQYF
TRBJ1-5 | few | NA | TRBV7-6 | TGTGCCAGCAGCTTAGGGGCAGGGGTGGGCAATCAGCCCCAGCATTTT | CASSLGAGVGNQPQHF
TRBJ2-7 | few | NA | TRBV18 | TGTGCCAGCTCACCCTACACAGGATCCTACGAGCAGTACTTC | CASSPYTGSYEQYF
TRBJ2-7 | NA | NA | TRBV6-5 | TGTGCCAGCAGTTCCTCCTGGGCGACCGACTCCTACGAGCAGTACTTC | CASSSSWATDSYEQYF
TRBJ1-5 | few | NA | TRBV2 | TGTGCCAGCAGTCCCGGAGGGTTTTCACAGCCCCAGCATTTT | CASSPGGFSQPQHF
TRBJ1-2 | NA | NA | TRBV7-9 | TGTGCCAGCGCGGGGGCCGGGGGCGCTTGGGACTATGGCTACACCTTC | CASAGAGGAWDYGYTF
TRBJ1-2 | NA | NA | TRBV28 | TGTGCCAGCAGTTTCGAGAACTATGGCTACACCTTC | CASSFENYGYTF
TRBJ2-7 | NA | TRBD2 | TRBV7-2 | TGTGCCAGCAGCTTTCCCAGCGGGGCCTCCTACGAGCAGTACTTC | CASSFPSGASYEQYF
TRBJ2-7 | NA | TRBD1 | TRBV15 | TGTGCCACCAGCAGAGATAGGACAGGGGCCCACGAGCAGTACTTC | CATSRDRTGAHEQYF
TRBJ2-7 | NA | NA | TRBV7-2 | TGTGCCAGCAGCTTAGCGTCCCGAACCTACGAGCAGTACTTC | CASSLASRTYEQYF
TRBJ1-1 | NA | TRBD1 | TRBV6-5 | TGTGCCAGCACCGCCCCAGGGGGTAGCACTGAAGCTTTCTTT | CASTAPGGSTEAFF
TRBJ1-2 | NA | NA | TRBV6-5 | TGTGCCAGCAGTCCAGGGGCAGCGAATGGCTACACCTTC | CASSPGAANGYTF
TRBJ1-5 | NA | TRBD1 | TRBV9 | TGTGCCAGCAGCCCCAGGGGAGGGGGCCAGCCCCAGCATTTT | CASSPRGGGQPQHF
TRBJ2-7 | NA | NA | TRBV7-6 | TGTGCCAGCAGCCAAGTCTCGAGCTCCTACGAGCAGTACTTC | CASSQVSSSYEQYF
TRBJ2-7 | NA | NA | TRBV27 | TGTGCCAGCAGTAGCGGGCTCTACTACGAGCAGTACTTC | CASSSGLYYEQYF
TRBJ2-7 | NA | NA | TRBV27 | TGTGCCAGCAGTTTGACAGTTTACTACGAGCAGTACTTC | CASSLTVYYEQYF
TRBJ2-7 | NA | TRBD1 | TRBV6-5 | TGTAACGACAGGGGTAACCACGAGCAGTACTTC | CNDRGNHEQYF
TRBJ2-7 | NA | NA | TRBV11-2 | TGTGCCAGCAGCCTAGGGAAACGCTACGAGCAGTACTTC | CASSLGKRYEQYF
TRBJ2-5 | NA | NA | TRBV5-4 | TGTGCCAGCAGGTTCCAAGAGACCCAGTACTTC | CASRFQETQYF
TRBJ1-5 | few | TRBD1 | TRBV19 | TGTGCCAGTAGCTCGGGACAGTCAAATAGCAATCAGCCCCAGCATTTT | CASSSGQSNSNQPQHF
TRBJ1-2 | NA | NA | TRBV2 | TGTGCCAGCAGTGAAACCCACAGCTTATATGGCTACACCTTC | CASSETHSLYGYTF
TRBJ1-2 | NA | TRBD1 | TRBV5-1 | TGCGCCAGCAGCGGAGGACAGGGACCTTATGGCTACACCTTC | CASSGGQGPYGYTF
TRBJ1-1 | few | NA | TRBV7-6 | TGTGCCAGCAGCCCGGGGCAGGGAGCAGCTTTCTTT | CASSPGQGAAFF
TRBJ2-7 | NA | TRBD2 | TRBV10-3 | TGTGCCATCACCAAGGGGGGACTAGCGACCACACTCTACGAGCAGTACTTC | CAITKGGLATTLYEQYF
TRBJ1-5 | NA | NA | TRBV5-6 | TGTGCCAGCAGCTGGGGTCGTGATCAGCCCCAGCATTTT | CASSWGRDQPQHF
TRBJ2-7 | NA | TRBD1 | TRBV2 | TGTGCCAGCAGTGGGGGGACAGGGGACTACGAGCAGTACTTC | CASSGGTGDYEQYF
TRBJ1-1 | NA | NA | TRBV11-2 | TGTGCCAGCAGCATCACACGGGGCACTGAAGCTTTCTTT | CASSITRGTEAFF
TRBJ2-7 | NA | TRBD1 | TRBV6-6 | TGTGCCAGCAGTTACTCGTTCCCGGGACAGTCCTACGAGCAGTACTTC | CASSYSFPGQSYEQYF
TRBJ2-3 | NA | TRBD2 | TRBV9 | TGTGCCAGCAGCTTGAGCGGGAAGGCAGATACGCAGTATTTT | CASSLSGKADTQYF
TRBJ2-7 | NA | NA | TRBV10-3 | TGTGCCATCAGTGATTATGCGACTCAAGTCTACGAGCAGTACTTC | CAISDYATQVYEQYF
TRBJ1-1 | NA | TRBD1 | TRBV7-3 | TGTGCCAGCAGCCGCGCCGGGACAGGGGGCACTGAAGCTTTCTTT | CASSRAGTGGTEAFF
TRBJ2-6 | NA | NA | TRBV10-3 | TGTGCCATCAGTGGTGCCGGGACCCCGAGCTCTGGGGCCAACGTCCTGACTTTC | CAISGAGTPSSGANVLTF
TRBJ2-7 | NA | NA | TRBV6-6 | TGTGCCAGCAGGGGGGACCGCCTCTACGAGCAGTACTTC | CASRGDRLYEQYF
TRBJ1-2 | NA | NA | TRBV25-1 | TGTGCCAGCAGTGAATTGGGTAATGGCTACACCTTC | CASSELGNGYTF
TRBJ2-7 | NA | NA | TRBV10-3 | TGTGCCATCAGTGAGTCTCCTCACCCCTACGAGCAGTACTTC | CAISESPHPYEQYF
TRBJ1-5 | NA | NA | TRBV7-2 | TGTGCCAGCAGCCTTATAGATAATCAGCCCCAGCATTTT | CASSLIDNQPQHF
TRBJ1-2 | few | TRBD1 | TRBV11-1 | TGTGCCAGCAGCCGGCAGACAGGGGGCAGCTATGGCTACACCTTC | CASSRQTGGSYGYTF
TRBJ2-7 | NA | TRBD1 | TRBV6-6 | TGTGCCAGCAGGGGACAGGGCCCGGACGGCCATTACGAGCAGTACTTC | CASRGQGPDGHYEQYF
TRBJ2-7 | NA | NA | TRBV20-1 | TGCAGTGCGCGGACGGGCCACGAGCAGTACTTC | CSARTGHEQYF
TRBJ1-2 | NA | NA | TRBV4-2 | TGTGCCAGCAGCCAAGGACTCGGGTTGAACTATGGCTACACCTTC | CASSQGLGLNYGYTF
TRBJ2-7 | NA | TRBD1 | TRBV7-3 | TGTGCCAGCAGCTTGGACAGGGCCTCCTACGAGCAGTACTTC | CASSLDRASYEQYF
TRBJ1-2 | once | NA | TRBV5-4 | TGTGCCAGCAGCTTGGGGGGGACATATGGCTACACCTTC | CASSLGGTYGYTF
TRBJ1-2 | NA | NA | TRBV10-2 | TGCGCCAGCAGGGAACAGGCAAAAATGGGCTATGGCTACACCTTC | CASREQAKMGYGYTF
TRBJ1-5 | NA | NA | TRBV6-1 | TGTGCCAGCAGCGTCGGGGGGGGCATCAATCAGCCCCAGCATTTT | CASSVGGGINQPQHF
TRBJ1-2 | few | NA | TRBV4-2 | TGTGCCAGCAGCCAATTCGGCAGACTCAACTATGGCTACACCTTC | CASSQFGRLNYGYTF
TRBJ2-7 | NA | TRBD1 | TRBV19 | TGTGCCAGTAGTCCAGGGACAGGGGGCGCGGGCTCCTACGAGCAGTACTTC | CASSPGTGGAGSYEQYF
TRBJ2-5 | NA | NA | TRBV7-9 | TGTGCCAGCAACCTGGACAGTCAAGAGACCCAGTACTTC | CASNLDSQETQYF
TRBJ2-7 | NA | NA | TRBV10-3 | TGTGCCATCAGCCTCCAGGGGTCTTCCGGCGAGCAGTACTTC | CAISLQGSSGEQYF
TRBJ1-1 | NA | NA | TRBV28 | TGTGCCAGCAGTTTATCCCACGCGGGGGCGGAGGGAGCTTTCTTT | CASSLSHAGAEGAFF
TRBJ2-7 | NA | NA | TRBV2 | TGTGCCAGCCGAACTTGGGAGGTAACCTCCTACGAGCAGTACTTC | CASRTWEVTSYEQYF
TRBJ2-7 | NA | TRBD2 | TRBV4-2 | TGTGCCAGCAGCCAAGGGGGGACTAGCGGGAGCCGGGAGCAGTACTTC | CASSQGGTSGSREQYF